This T cell receptor (beta chain) was retrieved from a study of T cell responses to AZD1222 COVID-19 vaccine. Findings of the study overall: Among spike-specific TCRs, nearly half reportedly target unmutated variant regions. After two AZD1222 doses, spike-specific TCR breadth and depth rose versus day 0. Baseline seropositives among AZD1222 recipients totaled only six.

Sequencing was performed with immunoSEQ multiplex PCR; in TCRdb, only in-frame clones are kept and a portion is missing. This table has fewer than 110,000 clones, around 90% appearing once. Concerning this clone: The target antigen is unknown.

The material was peripheral blood, obtained on day 0 of AZD1222 vaccination. The receptor comes from an adult in good health.

CDR3 sequence reads: CASSQDLVASSQHF. In nucleotides, the CDR3 is TGCGCCAGCAGCCAAGATTTAGTGGCCAGCAGTCAGCATTTT. The rearrangement uses TRBV4-1 and TRBJ1-5; unclear D gene. CDR1 and CDR2 from the germline V gene are MGHRA and YSYEKL. The V end was cut by 0 bases, the J end by 13 bases, with 16 bases between. The CDR3 has 14 residues.